Following are 32 T cell receptor beta chains from one sample sequenced in a study of blood T cell repertoires in COVID-19. Using immunoSEQ multiplex PCR, the repertoire was profiled, and TCRdb retains in-frame clones only, with some absent. The data hold around 360,000 clones, with more than 70% observed a single time. The sequencing input was PBMCs or T cells enriched from blood (not recorded which). The receptors shown here come from a man aged 40-55 years in a cohort exposed to, infected with or recovered from COVID-19 (not recorded which).

This clone appeared a single time. The chain joins TRBV4-2 to TRBJ2-3, with D uncertain. The CDR3 consists of 15 residues. Trimming shortened V by 1 base and J by 2 bases, and 10 bases separated the two germline ends. Germline lookup yields CDR1 LGHNA and CDR2 YNFKEQ. In nucleotides, the CDR3 is TGTGCCAGCAGCCAAGGGGCCGAAAACACAGATACGCAGTATTTT. Protein product: CASSQGAENTDTQYF.

This chain links TRBV30 with TRBJ2-7; the match to TRBD1 covers 7 bases. The trim removed 3 bases at V and 6 bases at J, leaving 2 bases unmatched. This CDR3 has 11 amino acids. Per germline, CDR1 GTSNPN and CDR2 SVGIG (reference sequence). CDR3 sequence reads: CAWSTGVEQYF. DNA of the CDR3: TGTGCCTGGAGCACAGGGGTCGAGCAGTACTTC.

The V and J genes are TRBV2 and TRBJ1-2; D gene uncertain. Germline V CDR1 and CDR2: SNHLY, FYNNEI. Trimming cost V 1 base and J 4 bases, with 4 bases left between them. This CDR3 comprises 12 residues. Written as DNA, the CDR3 is TGTGCCAGCAGTGAAGTCAGCTATGGCTACACCTTC. Amino acids: CASSEVSYGYTF. Complete variable domain (other parts from reference TRBV2 and TRBJ1-2): EPEVTQTPSHQVTQMGQEVILRCVPISNHLYFYWYRQILGQKVEFLVSFYNNEISEKSEIFDDQFSVERPDGSNFTLKIRSTKLEDSAMYFCASSEVSYGYTFGSGTRLTVV.

This chain links TRBV11-2 with TRBJ1-3, with D unclear. The CDR3 totals 12 residues. The germline V and J ends were trimmed by 2 bases and 3 bases, with 2 bases remaining between them. The germline CDR1 and CDR2 sequences are SGHAT and FQNNGV. CDR3 residues: CASSLLGNTIYF. The CDR3 DNA reads as TGTGCCAGCAGCTTACTTGGAAACACCATATATTTT. The complete variable domain, with remaining parts taken from reference TRBV11-2 and TRBJ1-3, reads EAGVAQSPRYKIIEKRQSVAFWCNPISGHATLYWYQQILGQGPKLLIQFQNNGVVDDSQLPKDRFSAERLKGVDSTLKIQPAKLEDSAVYLCASSLLGNTIYFGEGSWLTVV.

This rearrangement joins TRBV15 to TRBJ2-2; tentatively, D is TRBD2 (8 bases). The CDR3 extends over 17 amino acids. Trimming took 1 base from V and 6 from J, leaving 18 bases between them. Germline V gene data show CDR1 as LNHNV and CDR2 as YYDKDF (reference sequence). This chain's CDR3 is CATSRGRISGTAGELFF. As DNA, the CDR3 is TGTGCCACCAGCAGAGGTCGGATTAGCGGGACAGCCGGGGAGCTGTTTTTT. Full variable domain (missing parts from reference TRBV15 and TRBJ2-2): DAMVIQNPRYQVTQFGKPVTLSCSQTLNHNVMYWYQQKSSQAPKLLFHYYDKDFNNEADTPDNFQSRRPNTSFCFLDIRSPGLGDTAMYLCATSRGRISGTAGELFFGEGSRLTVL.

In this sample, this clone turned up once. V usage is TRBV29-1 and J usage is TRBJ2-2, with 9 bases aligning to TRBD2. This CDR3 is 15 amino acids long. With V trimmed by 4 bases and J by 2 bases, 5 bases remained unmatched. Germline V gene data show CDR1 as SQVTM and CDR2 as ANQGSEA. The CDR3 DNA sequence: TGCAGCGTTGGACTTAGCGGGAGCAACACCGGGGAGCTGTTTTTT. Protein product: CSVGLSGSNTGELFF.

Note on this clone: The sample carries other DNA sequences with the same CDR3. The genes are TRBV5-1 and TRBJ2-7, with 11 nucleotides matching TRBD2. V lost 2 bases, J lost 4 bases, and 2 bases stayed unmatched. This CDR3 is built from 14 residues. Per the germline V gene, CDR1 is SGHRS and CDR2 is YFSETQ. CDR3 in DNA: TGCGCCAGCAGCTTTAGCGGGAGGGCTTACGAGCAGTACTTC. Protein sequence: CASSFSGRAYEQYF.

This chain joins TRBV19 and TRBJ2-1; 12 bases fit TRBD1. After removal of 3 bases from V and 8 bases from J, the junction contained 5 bases not matched to a gene. Germline V gene lookup returns CDR1 LNHDA and CDR2 SQIVND (reference sequence). This CDR3 contains 15 residues. Written as DNA, the CDR3 is TGTGCCAGTAGTATCTGGGACAGGGGGCAGGATGAGCAGTTCTTC. As protein: CASSIWDRGQDEQFF.

This chain links TRBV5-1 with TRBJ1-2, with TRBD1 identical over 10 bases. CDR3 size: 16 residues. Germline-derived CDR1 and CDR2 are SGHRS and YFSETQ. After removal of 4 bases from V and 9 bases from J, the junction contained 15 bases not matched to a gene. This CDR3 reads CASSPTPGTGVLSYTF. CDR3 DNA: TGCGCCAGCAGCCCAACCCCCGGGACAGGGGTTTTAAGCTACACCTTC.

This chain uses TRBV30 with TRBJ1-5; the D is unclear. The V end was cut by 2 bases, the J end by 1 base, with 6 bases between. This CDR3 has 13 residues. The germline CDR1 and CDR2 sequences are GTSNPN and SVGIG (reference sequence). This chain's CDR3 is CAWSPPSNQPQHF. The CDR3 DNA is TGTGCCTGGAGTCCTCCCAGCAATCAGCCCCAGCATTTT.

The chain recombines TRBV30 with TRBJ2-3; D may be TRBD2 (5 bases). CDR1 GTSNPN and CDR2 SVGIG come from the germline V gene (reference sequence). The germline V and J ends were trimmed by 4 bases and 2 bases, with 10 bases remaining between them. This CDR3 is built from 13 residues. CDR3 coding DNA: TGTGCCTGGAACTCGGGGATCACAGATACGCAGTATTTT. Residues: CAWNSGITDTQYF.

This rearrangement joins TRBV19 to TRBJ1-4; D is possibly TRBD1 (6 bases). Germline lookup yields CDR1 LNHDA and CDR2 SQIVND (reference sequence). The V and J ends lost 5 bases and 8 bases respectively, with 15 bases between them. The CDR3 runs 14 residues. CDR3 DNA sequence: TGTGCCAGTAGTGGTCCCCACAGGGAGGAAAAACTGTTTTTT. This encodes CASSGPHREEKLFF. Together with reference TRBV19 and TRBJ1-4, the CDR3 gives the full variable domain: DGGITQSPKYLFRKEGQNVTLSCEQNLNHDAMYWYRQDPGQGLRLIYYSQIVNDFQKGDIAEGYSVSREKKESFPLTVTSAQKNPTAFYLCASSGPHREEKLFFGSGTQLSVL.

The V gene is TRBV15, the J gene TRBJ2-1, with 7 bases identical to TRBD2. Per the germline V gene, CDR1 is LNHNV and CDR2 is YYDKDF (reference sequence). CDR3 length: 16 amino acids. V gave up 0 bases and J gave up 7 bases; unmatched junction bases: 9. CDR3 sequence: CATSREAGNPGNEQFF. The CDR3 nucleotides are TGTGCCACCAGCAGAGAAGCGGGGAACCCGGGGAATGAGCAGTTCTTC.

The chain joins TRBV6-5 to TRBJ2-7; 10 bases are shared with TRBD2. The CDR3 contains 15 residues. The V segment lost 2 bases and the J segment 7 bases; nucleotides outside the gene matches: 8. CDR1 and CDR2 (germline): MNHEY, SVGAGI. The chain's CDR3 is CASSYTTSGWREQYF. The DNA of the CDR3 is TGTGCCAGCAGTTACACGACTAGCGGGTGGCGTGAGCAGTACTTC.

This chain links TRBV7-2 with TRBJ2-1, with 13 bases lining up with TRBD2. The germline V gene encodes CDR1 SGHTA and CDR2 FQGNSA. With 5 bases clipped from V and 8 bases from J, the junction kept 9 bases outside the gene matches. The CDR3 has 16 amino acids. CDR3 region: CASSPNRLAGGDEQFF. DNA of the CDR3: TGTGCCAGCAGCCCAAACCGACTAGCGGGAGGCGATGAGCAGTTCTTC.

The chain joins TRBV4-2 to TRBJ1-3; 7 nucleotides line up with TRBD1. Losses at the gene ends were 3 bases for V and 0 bases for J; bases not matched to a gene: 5. The germline V gene encodes CDR1 LGHNA and CDR2 YNFKEQ. The CDR3 sequence is 16 residues long. The CDR3 spells CASSQTDRNSGNTIYF. The CDR3 DNA reads as TGTGCCAGCAGCCAGACGGACAGGAACTCTGGAAACACCATATATTTT.

The sample holds one count of this clone. V is TRBV6-5 and J is TRBJ2-7, with 9 bases fitting TRBD1. The CDR3 length is 15 residues. Germline values: CDR1 MNHEY, CDR2 SVGAGI. V lost 2 bases, J lost 3 bases, and 5 bases stayed unmatched. This CDR3 reads CASSYAGTGSYEQYF. The CDR3 DNA sequence: TGTGCCAGCAGTTACGCCGGGACAGGGAGCTACGAGCAGTACTTC.

J is TRBJ2-1 and V is TRBV5-4, with 10 bases matching TRBD2. Germline trimming cut 1 base from V and 5 bases from J; bases unmatched to any gene: 0. From germline, CDR1 is SGHNT and CDR2 YYREEE (reference sequence). The CDR3 contains 14 residues. DNA of the CDR3: TGTGCCAGCAGCTTGACTAGCGGGAACAATGAGCAGTTCTTC. It specifies CASSLTSGNNEQFF.

This chain joins TRBV6-5 and TRBJ1-2; tentatively, D is TRBD1 (5 bases). CDR1 is MNHEY and CDR2 is SVGAGI in the germline V gene. Trimming removed 0 bases at V and 4 bases at J, with 15 bases between. The CDR3 consists of 16 residues. CDR3 amino acids: CASSYSAGPGVYGYTF. CDR3 DNA: TGTGCCAGCAGTTACTCGGCAGGGCCGGGGGTCTATGGCTACACCTTC.

A few counts support this clone. This chain uses TRBV29-1 with TRBJ2-7; 11 bases match TRBD1. Trimming at V came to 4 bases and at J to 3 bases, leaving 5 bases not matched to a gene. The germline V gene encodes CDR1 SQVTM and CDR2 ANQGSEA. The CDR3 is made up of 14 amino acids. The CDR3 protein is CSVALGTGGYEQYF. The CDR3 DNA is TGCAGCGTTGCCCTGGGGACAGGGGGCTACGAGCAGTACTTC.

This clone was detected only once. The CDR3 protein is CASGAGQGYEKLFF. As DNA, the CDR3 is TGTGCCAGCGGAGCGGGGCAAGGATACGAAAAACTGTTTTTT. V gene TRBV7-9 combines with J gene TRBJ1-4; a possible D gene is TRBD1 (5 bases). CDR1 is SEHNR and CDR2 is FQNEAQ in the germline V gene (reference sequence). Trimming pared 8 bases from V and 8 bases from J, leaving 18 bases between. CDR3 size: 14 residues. The entire variable domain, with the rest obtained from reference TRBV7-9 and TRBJ1-4, is as follows: DTGVSQNPRHKITKRGQNVTFRCDPISEHNRLYWYRQTLGQGPEFLTYFQNEAQLEKSRLLSDRFSAERPKGSFSTLEIQRTEQGDSAMYLCASGAGQGYEKLFFGSGTQLSVL.

V and J are TRBV3-1 (or the pseudogene TRBV3-2) and TRBJ2-7; a weak D match, TRBD2 (6 bases). Germline CDR1 and CDR2: LGHDT and YNNKEL (reference sequence). Trimming pared 0 bases from V and 6 bases from J, leaving 18 bases between. This CDR3 is 16 amino acids long. CDR3 bases: TGTGCCAGCAGCCAAGAATCTGGCGGGGCTTACATCGAGCAGTACTTC. It is translated as CASSQESGGAYIEQYF.

The genes are TRBV4-2 and TRBJ2-7, with TRBD1 matching over 7 bases. V lost 0 bases, J lost 3 bases, and 5 bases stayed unmatched. This CDR3 contains 15 residues. The V gene's germline CDR1 is LGHNA and CDR2 YNFKEQ. The CDR3 coding sequence is TGTGCCAGCAGCCAAGAAAATGACAGGGTCTACGAGCAGTACTTC. As protein: CASSQENDRVYEQYF.

This clone was found a few times. The chain recombines TRBV7-9 with TRBJ1-5, with TRBD1 as a possible D gene (5 bases). This CDR3 spans 14 amino acids. Germline CDR1 is SEHNR and CDR2 is FQNEAQ (reference sequence). Trimming shortened V by 1 base and J by 8 bases, and 12 bases separated the two germline ends. CDR3 in DNA: TGTGCCAGCAGCTTAGGTCAGGGCGGCAAGCCCCAGCATTTT. Translation gives CASSLGQGGKPQHF. Variable domain in full (rest from reference TRBV7-9 and TRBJ1-5): DTGVSQNPRHKITKRGQNVTFRCDPISEHNRLYWYRQTLGQGPEFLTYFQNEAQLEKSRLLSDRFSAERPKGSFSTLEIQRTEQGDSAMYLCASSLGQGGKPQHFGDGTRLSIL.

The chain links TRBV28 to TRBJ2-7; the D is unclear. Germline V gives CDR1 MDHEN, CDR2 SYDVKM. The V and J ends lost 2 bases and 9 bases respectively, with 8 bases between them. The CDR3 length is 11 residues. The CDR3 sequence is CASSLSHGQYF. CDR3 DNA sequence: TGTGCCAGCAGTTTAAGCCACGGGCAGTACTTC. The whole variable domain, filled in from reference TRBV28 and TRBJ2-7, reads DVKVTQSSRYLVKRTGEKVFLECVQDMDHENMFWYRQDPGLGLRLIYFSYDVKMKEKGDIPEGYSVSREKKERFSLILESASTNQTSMYLCASSLSHGQYFGPGTRLTVT.

The V call is TRBV7-9, the J call TRBJ2-4, with 7 bases aligning to TRBD2. The germline V gene has CDR1 SEHNR and CDR2 FQNEAQ (reference sequence). The J segment lost 13 bases and the V segment lost 5 bases, leaving 8 bases of the junction unmatched. This CDR3 is built from 12 residues. CDR3 region: CASSPAEGLQYF. The CDR3 nucleotides read TGTGCCAGCAGCCCCGCTGAGGGACTACAGTACTTC.

This sequence joins TRBV6-5 and TRBJ1-2; D might be TRBD1 (6 bases). Germline V gene data show CDR1 as MNHEY and CDR2 as SVGAGI. V lost 8 bases, J lost 7 bases, and 14 bases lay in between. The CDR3 is 12 amino acids. The CDR3 here is CASGALGAGYTF. CDR3 coding DNA: TGTGCCAGCGGGGCCTTGGGGGCTGGCTACACCTTC.

Note on this clone: Different DNA sequences within this sample yield the same CDR3. The rearrangement uses TRBV24-1 and TRBJ2-3, with D possibly being TRBD1 (5 bases). V was trimmed by 5 bases and J by 3 bases, leaving 8 bases between them. This CDR3 comprises 13 residues. Looked up from germline, CDR1 is KGHDR and CDR2 is SFDVKD. In nucleotides, the CDR3 is TGTGCCACCAGTGGGTCAGGGACAGATACGCAGTATTTT. It specifies CATSGSGTDTQYF.

Only one count was recorded for this clone. The V and J genes are TRBV19 and TRBJ1-2; maybe TRBD1 (6 bases). Germline V gene data show CDR1 as LNHDA and CDR2 as SQIVND (reference sequence). Trimming pared 3 bases from V and 3 bases from J, leaving 17 bases between. CDR3 size: 16 residues. As DNA, the CDR3 is TGTGCCAGTAGTATGATCTCAGGGGCGAGCTACTATGGCTACACCTTC. Translating it yields CASSMISGASYYGYTF.

The chain uses TRBV27 and TRBJ1-1, with TRBD1 as a possible D gene (5 bases). Trimming took off 8 bases at V and 6 bases at J, with 13 bases between the two ends. This CDR3 has 12 residues. Germline lookup yields CDR1 MNHEY and CDR2 SMNVEV (reference sequence). The CDR3 loop is CASHDSSSEAFF. The CDR3 nucleotides are TGTGCCAGCCACGACAGTTCCTCTGAAGCTTTCTTT.

The chain has TRBV4-1 and TRBJ1-1; D is unclear. The V gene's germline CDR1 is MGHRA and CDR2 YSYEKL. The CDR3 is made up of 14 amino acids. The germline V and J ends were trimmed by 3 bases and 1 base, with 9 bases remaining between them. CDR3 in DNA: TGCGCCAGCAGCCAGTGGGCAGGGAACACTGAAGCTTTCTTT. Translation: CASSQWAGNTEAFF.

The chain links TRBV19 to TRBJ1-2; no clear D. Trimming took off 7 bases at V and 8 bases at J, with 17 bases between the two ends. The CDR3 sequence is 13 residues long. Looked up from germline, CDR1 is LNHDA and CDR2 is SQIVND (reference sequence). The CDR3: CASTPRGQHGYTF. In DNA, the CDR3 is TGTGCCAGTACCCCCCGTGGGCAGCACGGCTACACCTTC.